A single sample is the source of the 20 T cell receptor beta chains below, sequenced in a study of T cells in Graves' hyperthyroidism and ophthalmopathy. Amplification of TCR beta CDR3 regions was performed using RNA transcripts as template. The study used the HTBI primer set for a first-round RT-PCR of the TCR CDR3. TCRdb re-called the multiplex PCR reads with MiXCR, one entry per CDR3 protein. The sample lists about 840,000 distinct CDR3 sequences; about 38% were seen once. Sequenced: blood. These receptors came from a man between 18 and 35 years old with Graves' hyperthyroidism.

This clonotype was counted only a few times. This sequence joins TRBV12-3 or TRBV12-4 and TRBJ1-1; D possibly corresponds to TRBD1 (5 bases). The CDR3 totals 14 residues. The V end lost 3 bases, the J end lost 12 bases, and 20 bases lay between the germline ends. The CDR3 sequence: CASSFRGGDPGSFF. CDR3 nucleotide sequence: TGTGCCAGCAGTTTTCGGGGGGGAGACCCGGGCTCTTTCTTT.

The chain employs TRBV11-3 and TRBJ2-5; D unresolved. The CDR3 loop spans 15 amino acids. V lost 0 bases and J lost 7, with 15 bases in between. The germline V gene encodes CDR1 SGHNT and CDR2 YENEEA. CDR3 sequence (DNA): TGTGCCAGCAGCTTAGAGGGCGACTTCGAAGGGACCCAGTACTTC. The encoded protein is CASSLEGDFEGTQYF.

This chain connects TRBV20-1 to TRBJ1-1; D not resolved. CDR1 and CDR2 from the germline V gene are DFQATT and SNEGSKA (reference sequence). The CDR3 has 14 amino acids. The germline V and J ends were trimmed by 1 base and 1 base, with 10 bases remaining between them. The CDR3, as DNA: TGCAGTGCTAGAGCTCCGACCGAGAACACTGAAGCTTTCTTT. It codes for CSARAPTENTEAFF.

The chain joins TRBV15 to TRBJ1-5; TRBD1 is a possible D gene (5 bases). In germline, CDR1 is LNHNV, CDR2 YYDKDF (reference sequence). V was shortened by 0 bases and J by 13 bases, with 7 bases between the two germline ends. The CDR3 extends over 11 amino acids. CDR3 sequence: CATSRDRTQHF. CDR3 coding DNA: TGTGCCACCAGCAGAGATCGGACACAGCATTTT.

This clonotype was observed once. The CDR3 region has the DNA TGCGCCAGCAGCCAAGAGGCAGGTAGTGATACTGAAGCTTTCTTT. It yields the protein CASSQEAGSDTEAFF. The chain recombines TRBV4-3 with TRBJ1-1; D ambiguous. V lost 0 bases to trimming and J lost 5 bases, with 13 bases between them. The CDR3 loop spans 15 amino acids. The germline V gene encodes CDR1 LGHNA and CDR2 YSLEER.

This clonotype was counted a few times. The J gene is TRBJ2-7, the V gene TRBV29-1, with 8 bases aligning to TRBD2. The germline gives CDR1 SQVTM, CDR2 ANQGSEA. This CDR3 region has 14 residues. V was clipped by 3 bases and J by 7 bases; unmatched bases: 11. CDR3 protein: CSVDYGLRGGEQYF. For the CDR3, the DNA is TGCAGCGTTGATTACGGACTCCGGGGGGGGGAGCAGTACTTC.

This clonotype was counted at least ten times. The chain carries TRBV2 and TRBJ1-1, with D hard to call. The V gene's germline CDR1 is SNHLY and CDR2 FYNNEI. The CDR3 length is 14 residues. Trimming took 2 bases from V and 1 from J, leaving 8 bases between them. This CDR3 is CASSEWARNTEAFF. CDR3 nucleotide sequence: TGTGCCAGCAGTGAATGGGCCAGGAACACTGAAGCTTTCTTT.

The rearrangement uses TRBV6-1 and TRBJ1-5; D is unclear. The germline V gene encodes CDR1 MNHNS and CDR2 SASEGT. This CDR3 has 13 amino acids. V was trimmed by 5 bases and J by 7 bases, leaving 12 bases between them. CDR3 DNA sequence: TGTGCCAGCAGTCCGACCTTATGGCAGCCCCAGCATTTT. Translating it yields CASSPTLWQPQHF.

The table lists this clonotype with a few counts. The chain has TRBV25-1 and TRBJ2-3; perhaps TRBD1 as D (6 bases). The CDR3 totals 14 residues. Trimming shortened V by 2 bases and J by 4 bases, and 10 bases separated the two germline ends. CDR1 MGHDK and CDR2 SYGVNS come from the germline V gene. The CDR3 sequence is CASSETRGPDTQYF. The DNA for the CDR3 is TGTGCCAGCAGTGAAACCAGGGGCCCAGATACGCAGTATTTT.

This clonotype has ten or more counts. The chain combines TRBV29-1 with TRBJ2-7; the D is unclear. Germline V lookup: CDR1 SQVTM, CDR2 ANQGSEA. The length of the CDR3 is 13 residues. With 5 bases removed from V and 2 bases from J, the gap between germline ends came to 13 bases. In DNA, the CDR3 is TGCAGCGTTTCCCCGGGCGGTACCTACGAGCAGTACTTC. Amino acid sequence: CSVSPGGTYEQYF.

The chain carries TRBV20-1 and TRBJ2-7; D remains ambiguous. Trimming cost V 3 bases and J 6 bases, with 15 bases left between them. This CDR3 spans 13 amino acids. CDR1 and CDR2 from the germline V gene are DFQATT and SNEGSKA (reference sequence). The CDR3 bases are TGCAGTGCTAGGTCTAGGGTCAGAGGCGAGCAGTACTTC. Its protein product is CSARSRVRGEQYF.

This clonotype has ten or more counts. The chain's CDR3 is CASSPRGLNTGELFF. The CDR3 bases are TGTGCCAGCAGCCCGAGGGGGCTTAACACCGGGGAGCTGTTTTTT. The chain joins TRBV7-6 to TRBJ2-2; 7 bases map to TRBD1. Germline CDR1 SGHVS, CDR2 FNYEAQ. J gave up 2 bases and V 5 bases, and 5 bases lay outside the gene matches. The CDR3 runs to 15 residues.

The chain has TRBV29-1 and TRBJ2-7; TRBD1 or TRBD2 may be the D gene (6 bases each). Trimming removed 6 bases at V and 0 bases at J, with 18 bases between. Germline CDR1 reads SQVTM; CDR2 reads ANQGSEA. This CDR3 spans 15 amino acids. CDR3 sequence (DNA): TGCAGCGTGGGGGGTGGAGGGGGAAGCTCCTACGAGCAGTACTTC. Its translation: CSVGGGGGSSYEQYF.

The CDR3 reads CASSVARGWDNEQFF. CDR3 bases: TGTGCCAGCAGTGTCGCGAGGGGATGGGACAATGAGCAGTTCTTC. The chain has TRBV2 and TRBJ2-5, with D possibly being TRBD1 or TRBD2 (5 bases each). Judging by the DNA end, TRBJ2-1 fits better; the J call may be wrong. The CDR3 runs to 15 residues. CDR1 is SNHLY, CDR2 FYNNEI, per germline.

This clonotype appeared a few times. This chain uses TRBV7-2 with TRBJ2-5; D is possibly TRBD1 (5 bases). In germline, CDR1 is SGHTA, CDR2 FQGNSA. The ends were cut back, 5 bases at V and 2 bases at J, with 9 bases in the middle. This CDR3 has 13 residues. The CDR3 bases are TGTGCCAGCAGCCAGGACAAGCAAGAGACCCAGTACTTC. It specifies CASSQDKQETQYF. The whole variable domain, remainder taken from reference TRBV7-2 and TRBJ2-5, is GAGVSQSPSNKVTEKGKDVELRCDPISGHTALYWYRQSLGQGLEFLIYFQGNSAPDKSGLPSDRFSAERTGGSVSTLTIQRTQQEDSAVYLCASSQDKQETQYFGPGTRLLVL.

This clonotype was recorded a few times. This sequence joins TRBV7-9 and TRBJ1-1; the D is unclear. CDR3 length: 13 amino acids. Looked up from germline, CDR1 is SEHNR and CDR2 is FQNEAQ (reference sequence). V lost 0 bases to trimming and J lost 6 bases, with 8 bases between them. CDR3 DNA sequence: TGTGCCAGCAGCTTAGCGGGTCCCGCTGAAGCTTTCTTT. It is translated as CASSLAGPAEAFF.

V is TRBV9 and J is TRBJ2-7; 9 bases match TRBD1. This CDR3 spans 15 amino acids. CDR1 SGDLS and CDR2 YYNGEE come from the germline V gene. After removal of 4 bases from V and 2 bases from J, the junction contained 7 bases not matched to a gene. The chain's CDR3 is CASSPWTGATYEQYF. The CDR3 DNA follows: TGTGCCAGCAGCCCGTGGACAGGGGCTACCTACGAGCAGTACTTC.

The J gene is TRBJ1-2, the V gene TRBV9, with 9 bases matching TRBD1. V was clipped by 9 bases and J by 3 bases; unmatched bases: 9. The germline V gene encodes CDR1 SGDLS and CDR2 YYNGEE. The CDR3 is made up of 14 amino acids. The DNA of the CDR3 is TGTGCCAACAGTTCCGGGACAGGGTACTATGGCTACACCTTC. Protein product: CANSSGTGYYGYTF.

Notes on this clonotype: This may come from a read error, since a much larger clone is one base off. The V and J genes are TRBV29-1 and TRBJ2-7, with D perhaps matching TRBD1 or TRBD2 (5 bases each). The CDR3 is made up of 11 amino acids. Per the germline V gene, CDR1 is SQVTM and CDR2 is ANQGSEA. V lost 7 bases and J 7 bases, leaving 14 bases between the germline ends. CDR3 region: CSAARGGEQYF. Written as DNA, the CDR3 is TGCAGCGCTGCGAGGGGCGGTGAGCAGTACTTC.

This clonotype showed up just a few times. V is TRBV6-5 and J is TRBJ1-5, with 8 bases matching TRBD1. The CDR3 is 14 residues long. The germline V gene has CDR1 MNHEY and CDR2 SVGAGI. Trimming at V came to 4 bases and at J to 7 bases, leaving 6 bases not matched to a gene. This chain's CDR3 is CASSSDDRGQPQHF. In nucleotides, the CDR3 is TGTGCCAGCAGTTCCGACGACAGGGGACAGCCCCAGCATTTT.